This T cell receptor beta chain was recovered during a study of neoadjuvant anti-PD-1 for oral cavity cancer. Most PBMC samples had roughly 0.5 ug input DNA in six replicates. The data were produced by immunoSEQ multiplex PCR, yet TCRdb's version contains in-frame clones alone and is incomplete. The table has about 14,000 clones, 60% to 70% seen once. Note on this clone: Its antigen remains unknown.

Overall study findings and caveats: PBMC Gini-index clonality exceeded responders' in non-responders post-nivolumab. Each response group had just three patients in TCR analyses.

PBMCs were not maintained or expanded in culture before analysis. Germline values: CDR1 GTSNPN, CDR2 SVGIG (reference sequence). With 2 bases removed from V and 3 bases from J, the gap between germline ends came to 23 bases. The CDR3 spans 17 residues. This receptor was taken from a person aged 35-80 years with oral cavity squamous cell carcinoma. The material sequenced was PBMCs, taken before nivolumab (anti-PD-1) treatment. The gene calls are TRBV30 and TRBJ2-7; the D is unclear. The CDR3: CAWSPTLVILTFYEQYF. In DNA, the CDR3 is TGTGCCTGGAGTCCCACGCTCGTCATTCTGACATTCTACGAGCAGTACTTC.